This T cell receptor beta chain originates from a study of CD8+ T cells in alopecia areata. Across the study: Patients received oral tofacitinib, 5 to 10 mg twice daily, for moderate-to-severe alopecia areata.

Following extraction, RNA underwent reverse transcription to cDNA, which served as the sequencing template. TCRdb's table, derived via immunoSEQ multiplex PCR, lists solely in-frame clones and lacks some. Of approximately 140,000 clones in the sample, approximately 85% were seen once. Treatment specified: oral pan-JAK inhibitor, 5-10 mg twice daily. The origin of this receptor is a human donor with alopecia areata. The sequenced sample was CD8+ T cells sorted from blood, obtained at week 4, from a patient treated with tofacitinib.

The CDR3 DNA sequence: TGTGCCAGCAGGGGGGACGGCAACGAGCAGTACTTC. The encoded protein is CASRGDGNEQYF. This chain connects TRBV5-4 to TRBJ2-7; perhaps D is TRBD1 or TRBD2 (5 bases each). The CDR3 contains 12 residues. V was pared by 5 bases and J by 5 bases, with 11 bases between. CDR1 and CDR2 from the germline V gene are SGHNT and YYREEE (reference sequence). The variable domain in full, with the rest retrieved from reference TRBV5-4 and TRBJ2-7, is ETGVTQSPTHLIKTRGQQVTLRCSSQSGHNTVSWYQQALGQGPQFIFQYYREEENGRGNFPPRFSGLQFPNYSSELNVNALELDDSALYLCASRGDGNEQYFGPGTRLTVT.